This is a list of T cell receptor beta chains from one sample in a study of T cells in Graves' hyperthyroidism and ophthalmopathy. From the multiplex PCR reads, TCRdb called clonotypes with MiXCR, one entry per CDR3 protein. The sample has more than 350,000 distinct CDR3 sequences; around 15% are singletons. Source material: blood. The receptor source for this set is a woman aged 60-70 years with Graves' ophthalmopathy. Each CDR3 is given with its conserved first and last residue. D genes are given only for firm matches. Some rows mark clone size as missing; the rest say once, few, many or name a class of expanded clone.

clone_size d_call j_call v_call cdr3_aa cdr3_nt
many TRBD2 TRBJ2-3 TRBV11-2 CASTPRSGIGQYF TGTGCCAGCACACCCCGGAGCGGGATCGGGCAGTATTTT
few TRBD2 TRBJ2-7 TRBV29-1 CSVVGREKYEQYF TGCAGCGTTGTTGGGCGGGAGAAATACGAGCAGTACTTC
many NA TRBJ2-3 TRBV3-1 CASSQERDLYSTDTQYF TGTGCCAGCAGCCAAGAGCGGGACCTCTACAGCACAGATACGCAGTATTTT
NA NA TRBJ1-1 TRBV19 CASSKDGGNTEAFF TGTGCCAGTAGTAAGGACGGGGGGAACACTGAAGCTTTCTTT
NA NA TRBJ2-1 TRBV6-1 CASSEDEGTPLTHNEQFF TGTGCCAGCAGTGAAGATGAGGGGACTCCCCTAACTCACAATGAGCAGTTCTTC
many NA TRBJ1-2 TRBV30 CAWSVQVDYGYTF TGTGCCTGGAGTGTCCAGGTTGACTATGGCTACACCTTC
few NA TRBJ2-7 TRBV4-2 CASSQERTDSYEQYF TGTGCCAGCAGCCAAGAAAGGACAGACTCCTACGAGCAGTACTTC
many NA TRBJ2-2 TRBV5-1 CASSLSWDTGELFF TGCGCCAGCAGCTTGTCTTGGGACACCGGGGAGCTGTTTTTT
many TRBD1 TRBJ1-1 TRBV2 CASSERWDRGDTEAFF TGTGCCAGCAGTGAAAGGTGGGACAGGGGTGACACTGAAGCTTTCTTT
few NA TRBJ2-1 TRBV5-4 CASSPPLARASNEQFF TGTGCCAGCAGCCCGCCTCTAGCAAGAGCTAGCAATGAGCAGTTCTTC
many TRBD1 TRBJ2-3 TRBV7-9 CASSHLSGTVPLDTQYF TGTGCCAGCAGCCACCTCTCGGGGACAGTCCCTTTAGATACGCAGTATTTT
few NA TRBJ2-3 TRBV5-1 CASRGQTTDTQYF TGCGCCAGCAGAGGACAGACCACAGATACGCAGTATTTT
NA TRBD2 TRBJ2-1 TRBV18 CASSLLAGGSSYNEQFF TGTGCCAGCTCACTCCTAGCGGGAGGAAGCTCCTACAATGAGCAGTTCTTC
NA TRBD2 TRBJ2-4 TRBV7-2 CASSLVGRAAKNIQYF TGTGCCAGCAGCTTAGTGGGGAGGGCTGCCAAAAACATTCAGTACTTC
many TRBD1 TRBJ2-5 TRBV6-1 CASTPRDRGETQYF TGTGCCAGCACCCCCAGGGACAGGGGGGAGACCCAGTACTTC
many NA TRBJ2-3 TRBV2 CASIIEGADTQYF TGTGCCAGTATAATAGAAGGGGCAGATACGCAGTATTTT
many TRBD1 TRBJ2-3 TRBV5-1 CASGIGTGSTDTQYF TGCGCCAGCGGAATCGGGACAGGGAGCACAGATACGCAGTATTTT
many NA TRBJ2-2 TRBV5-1 CASREANTGELFF TGCGCCAGCAGGGAGGCTAACACCGGGGAGCTGTTTTTT
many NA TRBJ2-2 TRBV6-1 CASRSGRITGELFF TGTGCCAGCAGGTCGGGACGAATCACCGGGGAGCTGTTTTTT
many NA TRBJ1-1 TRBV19 CASSILWDGSEAFF TGTGCCAGTAGTATTCTTTGGGATGGGTCTGAAGCTTTCTTT
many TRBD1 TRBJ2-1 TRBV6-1 CASSEGRGTVNEQFF TGTGCCAGCAGTGAAGGCAGAGGGACAGTCAATGAGCAGTTCTTC
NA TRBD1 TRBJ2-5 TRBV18 CASSPQAPTGGRETQYF TGTGCCAGCTCACCACAGGCCCCCACAGGGGGCCGGGAGACCCAGTACTTC
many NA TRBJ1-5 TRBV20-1 CSARDGSRVGNQPQHF TGCAGTGCTAGAGATGGGTCCAGAGTAGGCAATCAGCCCCAGCATTTT
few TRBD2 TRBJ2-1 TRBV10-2 CATGTSGRSSYNEQFF TGCGCCACCGGGACTAGCGGACGCAGCTCCTACAATGAGCAGTTCTTC
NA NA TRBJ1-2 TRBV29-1 CSARGTNYGYTF TGCAGCGCTCGCGGGACAAACTATGGCTACACCTTC
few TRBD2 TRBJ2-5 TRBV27 CASSPPPGLALNF TGTGCCAGCAGCCCGCCCCCGGGACTAGCCTTAAACTTC
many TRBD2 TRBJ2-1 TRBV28 CAYCLASGKEEQFF TGTGCTTACTGTCTTGCTAGCGGGAAGGAAGAGCAGTTCTTC
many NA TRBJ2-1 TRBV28 CASKVGGLSNEQFF TGTGCCAGCAAGGTAGGCGGACTCTCCAATGAGCAGTTCTTC
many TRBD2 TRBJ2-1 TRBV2 CASRKGLAQSYEQFF TGTGCCAGCAGAAAGGGACTAGCCCAGTCATATGAGCAGTTCTTC
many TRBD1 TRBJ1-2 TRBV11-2 CASSFGGTGASLSYGYTF TGTGCCAGCAGCTTCGGGGGGACAGGGGCTTCGCTATCTTATGGCTACACCTTC
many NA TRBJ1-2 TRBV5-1 CASSSGDLLANYGYTF TGCGCCAGCAGCTCGGGGGACCTTCTAGCTAACTATGGCTACACCTTC
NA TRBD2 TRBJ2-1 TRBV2 CASRGTSFGEQFF TGTGCCAGCAGGGGGACTAGCTTCGGTGAGCAGTTCTTC
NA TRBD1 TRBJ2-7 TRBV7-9 CASSSTRDSYEQYF TGTGCCAGCAGCTCCACCCGGGACAGCTACGAGCAGTACTTC
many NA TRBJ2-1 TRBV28 CASSLLVATGLFQFF TGTGCCAGCAGTTTATTAGTTGCGACAGGCCTCTTCCAGTTCTTC
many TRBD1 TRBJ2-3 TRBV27 CASSLWDSGDTQYF TGTGCCAGCAGTTTATGGGACAGTGGTGATACGCAGTATTTT
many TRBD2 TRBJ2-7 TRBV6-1 CASRSSGSTYEQYF TGTGCCAGCAGGTCGAGCGGGAGCACCTACGAGCAGTACTTC
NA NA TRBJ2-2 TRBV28 CATRGGELFF TGTGCCACCCGCGGCGGGGAGCTGTTTTTT
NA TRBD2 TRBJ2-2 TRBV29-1 CSVEGTSAIPGLGELFF TGCAGCGTTGAAGGGACTAGCGCCATACCGGGTCTTGGGGAGCTGTTTTTT
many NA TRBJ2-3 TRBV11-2 CASSLSYGDTQYF TGTGCCAGCAGCTTGAGTTACGGAGATACGCAGTATTTT
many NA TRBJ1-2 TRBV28 CASSVGSTNYGYTF TGTGCCAGCAGTGTGGGCTCCACTAACTATGGCTACACCTTC
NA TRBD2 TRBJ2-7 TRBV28 CASSPTSGGLYEQYF TGTGCCAGCAGTCCGACTAGCGGAGGACTCTACGAGCAGTACTTC
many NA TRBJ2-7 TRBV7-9 CASSFSVGNNEQYF TGTGCCAGCAGCTTCTCAGTTGGAAACAACGAGCAGTACTTC
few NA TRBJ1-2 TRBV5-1 CASSLAPGETNYGYTF TGCGCCAGCAGCTTGGCCCCTGGGGAGACAAACTATGGCTACACCTTC
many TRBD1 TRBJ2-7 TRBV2 CASSQTGAESYEQYF TGTGCCAGCAGCCAGACAGGGGCAGAGTCCTACGAGCAGTACTTC
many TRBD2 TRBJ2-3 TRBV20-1 CSARVPAGVTDTQYF TGCAGTGCTAGAGTCCCAGCGGGAGTTACAGATACGCAGTATTTT
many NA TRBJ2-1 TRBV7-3 CASSLDSSATYNEQFF TGTGCCAGCAGCTTGGACTCTAGCGCGACCTACAATGAGCAGTTCTTC
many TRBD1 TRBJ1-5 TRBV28 CASSRGGQGGNQPQHF TGTGCCAGCAGCAGGGGGGGACAGGGAGGCAATCAGCCCCAGCATTTT
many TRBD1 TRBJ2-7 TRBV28 CASSTGGWEQYF TGTGCCAGCAGCACAGGGGGCTGGGAGCAGTACTTC